The rows below give T cell receptor beta chains drawn from one sample of a study of blood T cell repertoires in COVID-19. Sequenced by immunoSEQ multiplex PCR; TCRdb stores in-frame clones only, minus some. The data contain a few hundred thousand clones, about 79% of them seen just once; the ten biggest clones take up about 8.9%. Sequenced material: peripheral blood. The receptor source for this set is a man aged 45-65 years with active or convalescent COVID-19. Each CDR3 is given with its conserved first and last residue. The order of the fields is D gene, clone size, J gene, V gene, CDR3 protein, CDR3 DNA. D genes are given only for firm matches. Clone size is not always given. Where it is, it says once, few, many or a class for expanded clones.

D gene: -; clone size: -; J gene: TRBJ2-2; V gene: TRBV5-1; CDR3 protein: CASSSGQPAGELFF; CDR3 DNA: TGCGCCAGCAGCTCCGGACAGCCTGCCGGGGAGCTGTTTTTT
D gene: TRBD1; clone size: -; J gene: TRBJ2-3; V gene: TRBV10-1; CDR3 protein: CASSEDWLLSTTGGTDTQYF; CDR3 DNA: TGCGCCAGCAGTGAGGATTGGCTTTTATCTACAACAGGGGGCACAGATACGCAGTATTTT
D gene: TRBD2; clone size: -; J gene: TRBJ2-3; V gene: TRBV5-1; CDR3 protein: CASSPRLAAYSTDTQYF; CDR3 DNA: TGCGCCAGCAGCCCTCGACTAGCGGCATATAGCACAGATACGCAGTATTTT
D gene: TRBD1; clone size: -; J gene: TRBJ1-2; V gene: TRBV4-1; CDR3 protein: CASSQGRPGQGRGGYTF; CDR3 DNA: TGCGCCAGCAGCCAAGGGCGCCCGGGACAGGGACGCGGTGGCTACACCTTC
D gene: TRBD2; clone size: -; J gene: TRBJ2-5; V gene: TRBV7-9; CDR3 protein: CASSTTSGGRKETQYF; CDR3 DNA: TGTGCCAGCAGCACTACTAGCGGGGGGCGAAAAGAGACCCAGTACTTC
D gene: -; clone size: -; J gene: TRBJ1-2; V gene: TRBV4-3; CDR3 protein: CASSRTAAGGYGYTF; CDR3 DNA: TGCGCCAGCAGCCGCACAGCCGCAGGAGGGTATGGCTACACCTTC
D gene: TRBD1; clone size: once; J gene: TRBJ1-4; V gene: TRBV11-2; CDR3 protein: CASSPAPGQGKFNEKLFF; CDR3 DNA: TGTGCCAGCAGCCCCGCCCCGGGACAGGGGAAGTTTAATGAAAAACTGTTTTTT
D gene: TRBD2; clone size: -; J gene: TRBJ2-7; V gene: TRBV4-3; CDR3 protein: CASSQEATSGLYEQYF; CDR3 DNA: TGCGCCAGCAGCCAAGAGGCAACTAGCGGACTCTACGAGCAGTACTTC
D gene: TRBD2; clone size: few; J gene: TRBJ2-7; V gene: TRBV18; CDR3 protein: CASSPLAGGHPDYEQYF; CDR3 DNA: TGTGCCAGCTCACCACTAGCGGGAGGGCATCCCGACTACGAGCAGTACTTC
D gene: TRBD1; clone size: -; J gene: TRBJ2-7; V gene: TRBV5-1; CDR3 protein: CASSKDRVAYEQYF; CDR3 DNA: TGCGCCAGCAGCAAGGACAGGGTAGCTTACGAGCAGTACTTC
D gene: -; clone size: -; J gene: TRBJ2-1; V gene: TRBV27; CDR3 protein: CASVSDSSSYNEQFF; CDR3 DNA: TGTGCCAGCGTCTCCGACAGTAGCTCCTACAATGAGCAGTTCTTC